Shown below are 18 T cell receptor beta chains from a single sample sequenced in a study of regulatory T cells in long-lasting Graves disease. Sample time point: newly diagnosed GD, antithyroid drugs for less than 3 months. PBMCs provided the RNA from which the TCR library was made. Sequencing libraries for TCR beta were prepared with iRepertoire HTBI primers and Arm-PCR of CDR3 regions. One entry per CDR3 protein, called by TCRdb with MiXCR from the multiplex PCR reads. The table includes fewer than 650,000 distinct CDR3 sequences, under 20% detected once. The data also belong to a second study, concerning T cells in Graves' hyperthyroidism and ophthalmopathy.

The specimen was peripheral blood mononuclear cells (PBMCs), collected at new diagnosis, from a patient treated with antithyroid drugs. The receptors derive from a woman in her twenties or thirties with Graves disease.

The chain links TRBV7-9 to TRBJ2-5, with 9 bases fitting TRBD2. CDR3 length: 15 residues. CDR1 SEHNR and CDR2 FQNEAQ come from the germline V gene (reference sequence). V gave up 6 bases and J gave up 4 bases; unmatched junction bases: 9. In nucleotides, the CDR3 is TGTGCCAGCAGAGAGCGAGCGGGAGGACCAGAGACCCAGTACTTC. The encoded protein is CASRERAGGPETQYF.

The table lists this clonotype with many counts. The chain employs TRBV2 and TRBJ2-7; D gene unclear. Trimming stripped 6 bases from V and 6 bases from J, with 9 bases between. Germline V CDR1 and CDR2: SNHLY, FYNNEI. The CDR3 consists of 11 residues. CDR3 in amino acids: CASSPGREQYF. CDR3 in DNA: TGTGCCAGCAGCCCTGGTCGCGAGCAGTACTTC.

This clonotype has a handful of counts. This chain links TRBV9 with TRBJ2-7; 9 bases align to TRBD2. Per germline, CDR1 SGDLS and CDR2 YYNGEE. Losses at the gene ends were 0 bases for V and 3 bases for J; bases not matched to a gene: 10. CDR3 size: 17 residues. CDR3 nucleotide sequence: TGTGCCAGCAGCGTAGGGGGGCTGCGGGAGGGTTACTACGAGCAGTACTTC. It codes for CASSVGGLREGYYEQYF.

The table lists this clonotype with a few counts. It is unclear where the CDR3 begins or ends on the DNA, so no DNA is shown, and the CDR3 is as TCRdb lists it. The chain employs TRBV5-1 and TRBJ1-4; the D call of TRBD1 is as the table states it, not checked on the DNA. CDR1 and CDR2 (germline): SGHRS, YFSETQ. Inclusive of both ends, the CDR3 amounts to 16 amino acids. CDR3 amino acids: CASSFGQGATNEKLFF.

This clonotype was detected ten times or more. The V and J genes are TRBV20-1 and TRBJ2-7; D is unresolved. Trimming shortened V by 3 bases and J by 0 bases, and 12 bases separated the two germline ends. The CDR3 is 14 residues long. CDR1 is DFQATT and CDR2 is SNEGSKA in the germline V gene (reference sequence). Written as DNA, the CDR3 is TGCAGTGCTAGTCCGTGGGAAAGCTCCTACGAGCAGTACTTC. This encodes CSASPWESSYEQYF.

Of note for this clonotype: Given the absence of the conserved phenylalanine or tryptophan at the CDR3 end, a read error is likely. The J gene is TRBJ2-2, the V gene TRBV12-3 or TRBV12-4; D is unclear. CDR3 size: 12 residues. Trimming removed 3 bases at V and 7 bases at J, with 6 bases between. CDR3 bases: TGTGCCAGCAGTTTTTACGGCGGGGAGCTGTTTTTA. Translated, it gives CASSFYGGELFL.

The sample holds many counts of this clonotype. The rearrangement uses TRBV20-1 and TRBJ2-7, with a tentative D call TRBD2 (6 bases). The germline V gene has CDR1 DFQATT and CDR2 SNEGSKA (reference sequence). The V and J ends lost 2 bases and 2 bases respectively, with 16 bases between them. The CDR3 contains 15 residues. CDR3 bases: TGCAGTGCTAGAAGGAGCGGCCCGGGGGCCTACGAGCAGTACTTC. Translating gives CSARRSGPGAYEQYF.

In this sample, this clonotype turned up many times. V gene TRBV28 combines with J gene TRBJ2-1; D not certain. The CDR3 covers 9 residues. The germline V gene has CDR1 MDHEN and CDR2 SYDVKM. V lost 8 bases, J lost 10 bases, and 6 bases lay in between. CDR3 amino acids: CASGGEQFF. The CDR3 DNA is TGTGCCAGCGGCGGCGAGCAGTTCTTC.

This clonotype was seen a handful of times. This chain uses TRBV18 with TRBJ2-5; TRBD2 agrees at 8 bases. The CDR3 is 18 amino acids. V shed 6 bases, J shed 5 bases, and the junction held 20 bases outside the gene matches. Looked up from germline, CDR1 is KGHSH and CDR2 is LQKENI. The CDR3 DNA reads as TGTGCCAGCTCTCCTTTCGTCTCCGGGACTAGTAGGGCGGAGACCCAGTACTTC. Amino acids: CASSPFVSGTSRAETQYF.

The rearrangement uses TRBV7-2 and TRBJ2-5; 14 bases agree with TRBD2. CDR1 is SGHTA and CDR2 is FQGNSA in the germline V gene. The CDR3 contains 18 residues. The trim removed 2 bases at V and 5 bases at J, leaving 10 bases unmatched. In nucleotides, the CDR3 is TGTGCCAGCAGCTTATCTGCCGGGACTAGCGGGAGTGCGGAGACCCAGTACTTC. Translation: CASSLSAGTSGSAETQYF.

This clonotype was detected many times. This chain joins TRBV28 and TRBJ1-1, with 8 bases aligning to TRBD1. Germline V gene lookup returns CDR1 MDHEN and CDR2 SYDVKM. The CDR3 covers 12 residues. The chain's CDR3 is CYTGGGNTEAFF. CDR3 nucleotides: TGTTATACAGGGGGTGGTAACACTGAAGCTTTCTTT.

Details on this clonotype: This may come from a read error, since a much larger clone is one base off. The V call is TRBV7-2, the J call TRBJ2-3, with D perhaps matching TRBD1 (5 bases). Near its end, the DNA agrees better with TRBJ2-1, so the J call may be wrong. The CDR3 covers 16 residues. Germline CDR1 SGHTA, CDR2 FQGNSA. The CDR3 nucleotides read TGTGCCAGCAGCTTAGCCCAGTTCAGGGCTGGGCATGAGCAGTTCTTC. Its protein is CASSLAQFRAGHEQFF.

This clonotype has only a few counts. V usage is TRBV3-1 and J usage is TRBJ2-2; 7 nucleotides line up with TRBD2. This CDR3 has 15 residues. V trimming: 4 bases; J trimming: 5 bases; junction bases outside the gene matches: 7. The germline gives CDR1 LGHDT, CDR2 YNNKEL (reference sequence). The CDR3 spells CASSPRGAGTGELFF. Written as DNA, the CDR3 is TGTGCCAGCAGCCCCCGCGGAGCGGGAACCGGGGAGCTGTTTTTT.

The table lists this clonotype with a few counts. The CDR3 DNA sequence: TGTGCCAGCAGTTTACAGGGGAGGGCGGTAACAGATACGCAGTATTTT. It encodes CASSLQGRAVTDTQYF. This chain links TRBV12-3 or TRBV12-4 with TRBJ2-3; perhaps TRBD2 as D (7 bases). The CDR3 runs 16 residues. Trimming took 2 bases from V and 3 from J, leaving 15 bases between them.

This clonotype was seen more than once but under ten times. The V call is TRBV20-1, the J call TRBJ2-2; 9 positions match TRBD2. V trimming: 3 bases; J trimming: 2 bases; junction bases outside the gene matches: 7. Germline CDR1 DFQATT, CDR2 SNEGSKA (reference sequence). This CDR3 is built from 16 residues. This CDR3 is CSARHAGGLNTGELFF. The CDR3 coding sequence is TGCAGTGCTAGGCACGCGGGAGGGCTTAACACCGGGGAGCTGTTTTTT.

This clonotype has a handful of counts. The gene calls are TRBV6-1 and TRBJ1-5; 9 bases are shared with TRBD1. V gave up 8 bases and J gave up 1 base; unmatched junction bases: 6. CDR1 is MNHNS, CDR2 SASEGT, per germline. The CDR3 loop spans 15 amino acids. CDR3 residues: CASVGTGRSNQPQHF. The DNA for the CDR3 is TGTGCCAGCGTGGGGACAGGGAGGAGCAATCAGCCCCAGCATTTT.

The chain recombines TRBV28 with TRBJ2-7; 7 bases map to TRBD1. Germline values: CDR1 MDHEN, CDR2 SYDVKM. This CDR3 region has 13 residues. V lost 7 bases, J lost 6 bases, and 9 bases stayed unmatched. This CDR3 reads CASNRGPIGEQYF. The CDR3 region has the DNA TGTGCCAGCAACAGGGGCCCAATCGGCGAGCAGTACTTC.

The chain links TRBV11-2 to TRBJ2-1, with TRBD2 matching over 12 bases. This CDR3 has 16 amino acids. Germline loops: CDR1 SGHAT, CDR2 FQNNGV. Unmatched junction bases numbered 7, after V lost 7 bases and J lost 3 bases. The CDR3 protein is CASTGTSGLNYNEQFF. The CDR3 nucleotides are TGTGCCAGCACCGGGACTAGCGGGTTAAACTACAATGAGCAGTTCTTC.